The rows below give T cell receptor beta chains drawn from one sample of a study of T cell responses to AZD1222 COVID-19 vaccine. The data were produced by immunoSEQ multiplex PCR, yet TCRdb's version contains in-frame clones alone and is incomplete. Here the sample spans over 130,000 clones, 85% to 90% being singletons. Sequencing was performed on peripheral blood, taken 28 days after the second AZD1222 dose. Receptors were obtained from an adult who received the AZD1222 COVID-19 vaccine. CDR3s include the opening cysteine and the closing phenylalanine or tryptophan. The order of the fields is V gene, J gene, CDR3 length, clone size, D gene, CDR3 protein, CDR3 DNA. The D gene is left open where the match is weak. Only part of the rows carry a size: once, few, many, or a class if the clone is expanded.

TRBV6-2/TRBV6-3	TRBJ1-1	13	-	-	CASSQTVGTEAFF	TGTGCCAGCAGCCAGACAGTCGGGACTGAAGCTTTCTTT
TRBV20-1	TRBJ2-7	11	-	TRBD1	CSGRTGVEQYF	TGCAGTGGACGGACAGGGGTCGAGCAGTACTTC
TRBV6-6	TRBJ1-2	14	-	-	CASSYGGSDYGYTF	TGTGCCAGCAGTTATGGAGGGTCGGACTATGGCTACACCTTC
TRBV11-3	TRBJ2-3	13	-	-	CASSFGRKDTQYF	TGTGCCAGCAGCTTTGGACGGAAAGATACGCAGTATTTT
TRBV9	TRBJ2-2	16	-	TRBD2	CASSVVSGGAAGELFF	TGTGCCAGCAGCGTAGTAAGCGGGGGGGCCGCCGGGGAGCTGTTTTTT
TRBV3-1/TRBV3-2	TRBJ2-1	16	-	-	CASSQDVVGSYNEQFF	TGTGCCAGCAGCCAAGATGTGGTAGGCTCCTACAATGAGCAGTTCTTC
TRBV27	TRBJ1-1	14	-	-	CASSFSLGRTEAFF	TGTGCCAGCAGTTTTAGTTTGGGCCGCACTGAAGCTTTCTTT
TRBV28	TRBJ2-2	16	-	TRBD1	CASSTRRDRADGELFF	TGTGCCAGCAGTACTAGAAGGGACAGGGCTGACGGGGAGCTGTTTTTT
TRBV4-1	TRBJ1-5	16	-	TRBD1	CASSQVPARGPQPQHF	TGCGCCAGCAGCCAAGTCCCTGCCAGGGGGCCTCAGCCCCAGCATTTT
TRBV2	TRBJ1-1	14	-	TRBD1	CASSDPTGSIEAFF	TGTGCCAGCAGTGACCCGACAGGGAGTATTGAAGCTTTCTTT
TRBV27	TRBJ1-6	14	-	TRBD1	CASTTGASNSPLHF	TGTGCCAGCACTACAGGGGCATCAAATTCACCCCTCCACTTT
TRBV28	TRBJ2-7	12	-	-	CASNVGAYEQYF	TGTGCCAGCAATGTGGGGGCCTACGAGCAGTACTTC
TRBV28	TRBJ2-7	13	-	-	CASGGVLRREQYF	TGTGCCAGCGGCGGGGTTCTCAGAAGGGAGCAGTACTTC
TRBV3-1/TRBV3-2	TRBJ1-1	13	-	TRBD1	CASSFWTGRETFF	TGTGCCAGCAGCTTCTGGACAGGCCGGGAAACTTTCTTT
TRBV10-3	TRBJ2-3	14	-	TRBD1	CAITIQGVTDTQYF	TGTGCCATCACCATACAGGGGGTCACAGATACGCAGTATTTT
TRBV19	TRBJ2-1	14	-	-	CASNMGGAGNEQFF	TGTGCCAGTAACATGGGCGGGGCTGGCAATGAGCAGTTCTTC
TRBV7-3	TRBJ1-1	13	-	-	CASSFTGSAEAFF	TGTGCCAGCAGCTTCACAGGGTCGGCTGAAGCTTTCTTT
TRBV29-1	TRBJ2-4	14	-	TRBD2	CSVTLTSGRNIQYF	TGCAGCGTAACCCTTACTAGCGGGAGGAACATTCAGTACTTC
TRBV27	TRBJ2-2	12	-	-	CASSFRLGELFF	TGTGCCAGCAGTTTTAGGTTGGGGGAGCTGTTTTTT
TRBV2	TRBJ2-7	12	-	-	CARSGTGYEQYF	TGTGCCAGGAGCGGGACAGGCTACGAGCAGTACTTC
TRBV7-9	TRBJ1-5	16	-	TRBD1	CASSKTGQGYNQPQHF	TGTGCCAGCAGCAAGACGGGACAGGGATACAATCAGCCCCAGCATTTT
TRBV28	TRBJ1-1	15	-	TRBD1	CASSSRGDPNTEAFF	TGTGCCAGCAGCAGCAGGGGGGACCCGAACACTGAAGCTTTCTTT
TRBV7-8	TRBJ1-1	15	-	TRBD1	CASSLAGTGPTEAFF	TGTGCCAGCAGCTTAGCCGGGACAGGCCCAACTGAAGCTTTCTTT
TRBV10-3	TRBJ1-6	14	few	-	CAISAPGDNSPLHF	TGTGCCATCAGCGCCCCAGGGGATAATTCACCCCTCCACTTT
TRBV5-4	TRBJ2-1	15	-	-	CASSSRAGASVEQFF	TGTGCCAGCAGTTCAAGAGCGGGTGCATCGGTTGAGCAGTTCTTC
TRBV28	TRBJ1-5	15	-	TRBD1	CASSFGQGGNQPQHF	TGTGCCAGCAGTTTCGGACAGGGTGGCAATCAGCCCCAGCATTTT
TRBV7-2	TRBJ2-1	15	-	TRBD2	CASSSNSLAGNEQFF	TGTGCCAGCAGCAGTAATAGCCTAGCGGGGAATGAGCAGTTCTTC
TRBV28	TRBJ1-5	12	-	-	CASSTLIKPQHF	TGTGCCAGCAGCACCCTGATTAAGCCCCAGCATTTT
TRBV5-1	TRBJ1-6	13	few	-	CASSLSYNSPLHF	TGCGCCAGCAGCCTCTCCTATAATTCACCCCTCCACTTT
TRBV6-5	TRBJ1-2	15	-	-	CASTPGSGASYGYTF	TGTGCCAGCACTCCGGGGTCGGGGGCCAGCTATGGCTACACCTTC
TRBV9	TRBJ2-1	15	once	TRBD1	CASARDSRSYNEQFF	TGTGCCAGCGCGAGGGACAGTCGCTCCTACAATGAGCAGTTCTTC
TRBV27	TRBJ1-5	17	-	TRBD1	CASSLSDRGPRNQPQHF	TGTGCCAGCAGTTTATCAGACAGGGGGCCCCGCAATCAGCCCCAGCATTTT
TRBV6-6	TRBJ2-5	15	-	TRBD2	CASHSGLAGRETQYF	TGTGCCAGCCACTCGGGACTAGCGGGACGAGAGACCCAGTACTTC
TRBV7-9	TRBJ1-1	13	-	-	CASSFVQNTEAFF	TGTGCCAGCAGCTTCGTACAGAACACTGAAGCTTTCTTT
TRBV27	TRBJ2-3	17	-	-	CASRPPSPSGLTDTQYF	TGTGCCAGCAGGCCACCGAGCCCCTCGGGGTTGACAGATACGCAGTATTTT
TRBV6-2/TRBV6-3	TRBJ1-2	13	-	-	CASSYVSLYGYTF	TGTGCCAGCAGTTATGTCAGCCTCTATGGCTACACCTTC
TRBV9	TRBJ2-3	16	-	TRBD2	CASSPRGSGGTDTQYF	TGTGCCAGCAGCCCTCGTGGTAGCGGGGGCACAGATACGCAGTATTTT
TRBV19	TRBJ1-2	15	-	-	CASSINRDTSYGYTF	TGTGCCAGTAGTATAAACAGGGATACCTCGTATGGCTACACCTTC
TRBV5-1	TRBJ2-4	11	few	-	CASRDTNIQYF	TGCGCCAGTCGGGACACAAACATTCAGTACTTC
TRBV30	TRBJ1-3	15	-	TRBD1	CAWVAGTGVGNTIYF	TGTGCCTGGGTCGCCGGGACAGGGGTCGGAAACACCATATATTTT
TRBV6-5	TRBJ2-2	15	once	-	CASREETGNTGELFF	TGTGCCAGCAGGGAGGAGACAGGGAACACCGGGGAGCTGTTTTTT
TRBV9	TRBJ1-2	13	-	TRBD1	CASSVTGVGGYTF	TGTGCCAGCAGCGTGACAGGGGTAGGAGGCTACACCTTC
TRBV7-2	TRBJ2-2	16	few	TRBD2	CASSYPSSGITGELFF	TGTGCCAGCAGCTATCCATCTAGCGGGATCACCGGGGAGCTGTTTTTT
TRBV4-1	TRBJ1-2	15	-	-	CASSQAQATLYGYTF	TGCGCCAGCAGCCAAGCCCAGGCAACCCTCTATGGCTACACCTTC
TRBV7-9	TRBJ1-1	14	-	-	CASSHTVANTEAFF	TGTGCCAGCAGCCACACAGTTGCCAACACTGAAGCTTTCTTT
TRBV6-5	TRBJ2-5	15	-	-	CASSDRDTEQETQYF	TGTGCCAGCAGCGACCGGGATACGGAGCAAGAGACCCAGTACTTC
TRBV11-2	TRBJ1-6	15	-	-	CASSLDRVLNSPLHF	TGTGCCAGCAGCTTAGACAGGGTGTTGAATTCACCCCTCCACTTT
TRBV5-4	TRBJ2-2	14	-	-	CASSLGQLTGELFF	TGTGCCAGCAGCTTAGGGCAGCTCACCGGGGAGCTGTTTTTT
TRBV28	TRBJ1-2	12	few	-	CASSPDGYGYTF	TGTGCCAGCAGTCCGGACGGCTATGGCTACACCTTC